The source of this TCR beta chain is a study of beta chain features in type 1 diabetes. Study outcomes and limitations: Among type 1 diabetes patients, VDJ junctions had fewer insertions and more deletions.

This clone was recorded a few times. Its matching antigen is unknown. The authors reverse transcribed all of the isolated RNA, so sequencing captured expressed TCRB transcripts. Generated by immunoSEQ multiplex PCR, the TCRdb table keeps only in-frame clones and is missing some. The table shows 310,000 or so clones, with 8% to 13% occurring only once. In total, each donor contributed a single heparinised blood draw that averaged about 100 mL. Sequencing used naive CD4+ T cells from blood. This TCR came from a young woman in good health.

The DNA of the CDR3 is TGTGCCAGCAGCTTGGAGATGGACACGAGGGGGGAAAAACTGTTTTTT. It encodes CASSLEMDTRGEKLFF. The chain links TRBV5-4 to TRBJ1-4, with TRBD1 as a possible D gene (6 bases). The CDR3 totals 16 residues. The ends were cut back, 0 bases at V and 8 bases at J, with 17 bases in the middle. CDR1 and CDR2 from the germline V gene are SGHNT and YYREEE (reference sequence). Drawing the rest from reference TRBV5-4 and TRBJ1-4, the complete variable domain is ETGVTQSPTHLIKTRGQQVTLRCSSQSGHNTVSWYQQALGQGPQFIFQYYREEENGRGNFPPRFSGLQFPNYSSELNVNALELDDSALYLCASSLEMDTRGEKLFFGSGTQLSVL.